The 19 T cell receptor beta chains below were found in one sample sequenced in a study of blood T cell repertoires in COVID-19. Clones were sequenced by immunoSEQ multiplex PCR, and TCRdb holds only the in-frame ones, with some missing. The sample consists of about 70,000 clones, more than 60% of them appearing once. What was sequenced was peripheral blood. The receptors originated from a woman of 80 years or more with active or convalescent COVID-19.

CDR3 nucleotide sequence: TGTGCCAGCAGCTCCGGGACTAGCGGGGGATACGAGCAGTACTTC. It yields the protein CASSSGTSGGYEQYF. The V and J genes are TRBV5-4 and TRBJ2-7; TRBD2 aligns across 14 bases. Germline V CDR1 and CDR2: SGHNT, YYREEE (reference sequence). The CDR3 is 15 amino acids. The junction had 3 bases not matched to a gene; V was cut back by 3 bases and J by 4 bases.

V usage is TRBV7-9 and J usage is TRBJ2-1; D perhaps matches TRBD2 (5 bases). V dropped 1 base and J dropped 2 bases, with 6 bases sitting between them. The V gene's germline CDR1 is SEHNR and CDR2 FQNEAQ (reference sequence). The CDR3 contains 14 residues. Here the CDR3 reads CASSLDGAYNEQFF. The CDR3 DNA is TGTGCCAGCAGCTTAGACGGGGCCTACAATGAGCAGTTCTTC.

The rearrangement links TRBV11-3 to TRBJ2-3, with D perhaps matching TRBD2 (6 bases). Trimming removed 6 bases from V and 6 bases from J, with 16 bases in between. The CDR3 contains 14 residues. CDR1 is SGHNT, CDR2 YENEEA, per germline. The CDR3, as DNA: TGTGCCAGCAGTTCCCGGGACTCTGGGGATACGCAGTATTTT. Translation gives CASSSRDSGDTQYF.

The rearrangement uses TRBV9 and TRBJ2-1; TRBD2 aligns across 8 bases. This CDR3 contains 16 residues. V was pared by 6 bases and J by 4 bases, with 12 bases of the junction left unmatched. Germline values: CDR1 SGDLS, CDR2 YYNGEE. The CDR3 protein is CASTPDGGAGYNEQFF. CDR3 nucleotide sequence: TGTGCCAGCACCCCAGACGGGGGGGCCGGTTACAATGAGCAGTTCTTC.

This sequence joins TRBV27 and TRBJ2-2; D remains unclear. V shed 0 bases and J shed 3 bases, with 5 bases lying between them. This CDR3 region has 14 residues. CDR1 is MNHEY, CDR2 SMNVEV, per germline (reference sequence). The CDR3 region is CASSLSGYTGELFF. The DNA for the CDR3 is TGTGCCAGCAGTTTATCCGGGTACACCGGGGAGCTGTTTTTT.

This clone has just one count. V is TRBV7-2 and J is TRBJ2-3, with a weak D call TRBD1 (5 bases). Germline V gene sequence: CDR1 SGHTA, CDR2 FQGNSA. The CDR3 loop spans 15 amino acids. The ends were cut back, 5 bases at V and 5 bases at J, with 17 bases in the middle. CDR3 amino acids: CASSLIGQGGDTQYF. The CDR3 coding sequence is TGTGCCAGCAGCCTAATAGGTCAGGGTGGAGATACGCAGTATTTT.

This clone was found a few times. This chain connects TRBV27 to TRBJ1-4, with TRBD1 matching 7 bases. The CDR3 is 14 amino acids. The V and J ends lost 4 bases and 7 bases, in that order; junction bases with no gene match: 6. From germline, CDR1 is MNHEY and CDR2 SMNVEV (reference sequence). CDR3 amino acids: CASSSQGGSEKLFF. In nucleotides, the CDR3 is TGTGCCAGCAGTTCCCAGGGGGGCAGTGAAAAACTGTTTTTT.

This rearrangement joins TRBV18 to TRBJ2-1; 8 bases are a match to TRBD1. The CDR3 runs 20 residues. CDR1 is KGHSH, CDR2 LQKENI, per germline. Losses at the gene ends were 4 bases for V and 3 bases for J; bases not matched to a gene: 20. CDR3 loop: CASSHTGQVVGGEGYNEQFF. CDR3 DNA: TGTGCCAGCTCACACACGGGACAGGTGGTGGGAGGTGAAGGCTACAATGAGCAGTTCTTC.

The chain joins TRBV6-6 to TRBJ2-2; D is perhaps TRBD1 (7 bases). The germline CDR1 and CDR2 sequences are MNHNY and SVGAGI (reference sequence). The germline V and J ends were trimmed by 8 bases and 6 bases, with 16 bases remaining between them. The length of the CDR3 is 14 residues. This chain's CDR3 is CASGPTGRPGELFF. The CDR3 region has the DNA TGTGCCAGCGGGCCGACAGGGAGGCCCGGGGAGCTGTTTTTT.

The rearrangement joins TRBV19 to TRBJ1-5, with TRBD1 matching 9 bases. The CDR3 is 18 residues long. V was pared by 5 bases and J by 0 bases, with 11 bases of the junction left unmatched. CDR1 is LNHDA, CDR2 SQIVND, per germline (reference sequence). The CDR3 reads CASSSWTGARISNQPQHF. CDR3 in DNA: TGTGCCAGTAGTTCTTGGACAGGGGCCAGAATTAGCAATCAGCCCCAGCATTTT.

CDR3 in DNA: TGTGCCAGCAGCGATGGGACAGGGTATGGCTACACCTTC. Its translation is CASSDGTGYGYTF. This chain uses TRBV5-5 with TRBJ1-2; TRBD1 matches at 9 bases. Per the germline V gene, CDR1 is SGHKS and CDR2 is YYEKEE (reference sequence). The CDR3 runs 13 residues. V was clipped by 4 bases and J by 5 bases; unmatched bases: 3.

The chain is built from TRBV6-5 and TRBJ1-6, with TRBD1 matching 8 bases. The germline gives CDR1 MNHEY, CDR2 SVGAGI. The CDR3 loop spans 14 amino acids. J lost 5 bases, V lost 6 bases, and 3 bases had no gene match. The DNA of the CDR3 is TGTGCCAGCAGACTGGACAGGGATAATTCACCCCTCCACTTT. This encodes CASRLDRDNSPLHF.

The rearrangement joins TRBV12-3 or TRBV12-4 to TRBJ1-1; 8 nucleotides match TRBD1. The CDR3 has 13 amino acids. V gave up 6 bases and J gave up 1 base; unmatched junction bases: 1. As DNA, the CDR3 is TGTGCCAGCAGAACAGGGGGGAACACTGAAGCTTTCTTT. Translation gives CASRTGGNTEAFF.

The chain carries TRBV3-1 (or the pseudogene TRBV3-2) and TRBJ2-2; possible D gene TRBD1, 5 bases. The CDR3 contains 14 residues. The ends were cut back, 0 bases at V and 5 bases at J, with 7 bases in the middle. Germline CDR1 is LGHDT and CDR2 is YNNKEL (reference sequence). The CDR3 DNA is TGTGCCAGCAGCCAAGAAAGGGGTACCGGGGAGCTGTTTTTT. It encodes CASSQERGTGELFF.

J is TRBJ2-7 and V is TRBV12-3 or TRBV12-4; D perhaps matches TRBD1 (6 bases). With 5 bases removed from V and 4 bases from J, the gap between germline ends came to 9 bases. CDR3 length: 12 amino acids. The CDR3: CASSPQGYEQYF. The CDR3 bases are TGTGCCAGCAGTCCACAGGGTTACGAGCAGTACTTC.

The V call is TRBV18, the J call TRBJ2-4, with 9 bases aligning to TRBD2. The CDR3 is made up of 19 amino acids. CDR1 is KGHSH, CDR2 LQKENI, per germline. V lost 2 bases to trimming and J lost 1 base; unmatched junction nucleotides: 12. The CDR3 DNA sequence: TGTGCCAGCTCACCATTGTCTAGCGGGAAGGGGGGCGCCAAAAACATTCAGTACTTC. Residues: CASSPLSSGKGGAKNIQYF.

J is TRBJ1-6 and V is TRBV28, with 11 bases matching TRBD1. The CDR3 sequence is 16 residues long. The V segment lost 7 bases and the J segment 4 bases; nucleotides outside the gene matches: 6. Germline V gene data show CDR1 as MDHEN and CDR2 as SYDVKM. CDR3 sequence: CASNRGQGGYNSPLHF. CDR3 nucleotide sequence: TGTGCCAGCAACAGGGGACAGGGGGGGTATAATTCACCCCTCCACTTT.

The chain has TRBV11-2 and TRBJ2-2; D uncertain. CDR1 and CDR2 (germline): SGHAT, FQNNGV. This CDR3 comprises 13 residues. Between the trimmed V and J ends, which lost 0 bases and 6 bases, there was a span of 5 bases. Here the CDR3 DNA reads TGTGCCAGCAGCTTAGAGCGCGCCGGGGAGCTGTTTTTT. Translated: CASSLERAGELFF.

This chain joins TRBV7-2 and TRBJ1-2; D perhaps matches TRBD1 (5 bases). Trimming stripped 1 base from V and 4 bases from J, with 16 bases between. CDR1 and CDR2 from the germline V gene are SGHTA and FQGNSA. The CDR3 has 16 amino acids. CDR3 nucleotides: TGTGCCAGCAGCTTAGGGGATGCGGGACCGCTCTATGGCTACACCTTC. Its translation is CASSLGDAGPLYGYTF.